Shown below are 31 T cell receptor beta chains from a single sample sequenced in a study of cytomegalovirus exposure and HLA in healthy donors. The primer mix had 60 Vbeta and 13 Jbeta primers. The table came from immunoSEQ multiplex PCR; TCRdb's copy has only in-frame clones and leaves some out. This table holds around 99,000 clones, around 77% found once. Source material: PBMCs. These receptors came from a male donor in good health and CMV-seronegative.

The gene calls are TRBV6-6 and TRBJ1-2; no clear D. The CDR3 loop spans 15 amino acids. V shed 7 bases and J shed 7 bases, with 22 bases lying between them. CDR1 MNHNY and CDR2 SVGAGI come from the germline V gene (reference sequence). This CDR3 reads CASTRSGALEGGYTF. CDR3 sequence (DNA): TGTGCCAGCACCCGATCCGGCGCCCTGGAGGGTGGCTACACCTTC.

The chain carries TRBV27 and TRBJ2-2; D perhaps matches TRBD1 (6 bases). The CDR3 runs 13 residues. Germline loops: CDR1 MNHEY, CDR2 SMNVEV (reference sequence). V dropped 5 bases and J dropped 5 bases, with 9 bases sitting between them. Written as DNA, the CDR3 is TGTGCCAGCAGTCTAGGGACAACCGGGGAGCTGTTTTTT. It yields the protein CASSLGTTGELFF.

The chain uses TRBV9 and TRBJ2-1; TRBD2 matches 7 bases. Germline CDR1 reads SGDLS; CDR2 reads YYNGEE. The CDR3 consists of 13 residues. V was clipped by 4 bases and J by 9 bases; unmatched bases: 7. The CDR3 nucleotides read TGTGCCAGCAGCCCTCTGACTAGCCCTGAGCAGTTCTTC. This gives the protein CASSPLTSPEQFF. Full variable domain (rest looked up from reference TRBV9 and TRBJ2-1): DSGVTQTPKHLITATGQRVTLRCSPRSGDLSVYWYQQSLDQGLQFLIQYYNGEERAKGNILERFSAQQFPDLHSELNLSSLELGDSALYFCASSPLTSPEQFFGPGTRLTVL.

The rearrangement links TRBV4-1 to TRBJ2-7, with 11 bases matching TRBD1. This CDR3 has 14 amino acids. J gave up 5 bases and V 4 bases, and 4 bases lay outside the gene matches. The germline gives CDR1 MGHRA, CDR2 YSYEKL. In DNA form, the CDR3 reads TGCGCCAGCAGCCCGATGGGACAGGGGGACGAGCAGTACTTC. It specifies CASSPMGQGDEQYF.

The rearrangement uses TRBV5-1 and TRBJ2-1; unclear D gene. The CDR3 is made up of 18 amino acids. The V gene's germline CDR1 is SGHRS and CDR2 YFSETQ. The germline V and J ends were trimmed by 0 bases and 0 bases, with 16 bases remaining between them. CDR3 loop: CASSLAEVAASSYNEQFF. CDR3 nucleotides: TGCGCCAGCAGCTTGGCCGAGGTGGCGGCGAGCTCCTACAATGAGCAGTTCTTC.

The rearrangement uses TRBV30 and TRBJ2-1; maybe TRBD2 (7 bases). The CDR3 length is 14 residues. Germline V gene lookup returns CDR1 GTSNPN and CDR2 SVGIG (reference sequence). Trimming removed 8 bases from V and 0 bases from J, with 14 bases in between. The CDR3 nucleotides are TGTGCCCGGGGGGCTGAAAGCTCCTACAATGAGCAGTTCTTC. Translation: CARGAESSYNEQFF.

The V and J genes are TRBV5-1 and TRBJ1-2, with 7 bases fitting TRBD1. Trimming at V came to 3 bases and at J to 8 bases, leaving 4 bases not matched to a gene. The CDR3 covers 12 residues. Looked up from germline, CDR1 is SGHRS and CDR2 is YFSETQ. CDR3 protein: CASSSTGVGYTF. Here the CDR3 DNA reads TGCGCCAGCAGCTCCACAGGGGTCGGCTACACCTTC.

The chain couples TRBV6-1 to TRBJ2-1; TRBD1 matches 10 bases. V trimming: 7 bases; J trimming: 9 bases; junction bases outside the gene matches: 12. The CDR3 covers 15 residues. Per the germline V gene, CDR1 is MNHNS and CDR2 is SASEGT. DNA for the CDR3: TGTGCCAGCACGTCCGGGGACAGGGGACCGAGTGAGCAGTTCTTC. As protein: CASTSGDRGPSEQFF.

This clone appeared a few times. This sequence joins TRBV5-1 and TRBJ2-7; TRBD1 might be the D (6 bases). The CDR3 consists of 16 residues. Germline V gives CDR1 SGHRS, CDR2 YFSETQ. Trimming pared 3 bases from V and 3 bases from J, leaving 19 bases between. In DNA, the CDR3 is TGCGCCAGCAGCTCGGGACACTCACTCGGGTTCTACGAGCAGTACTTC. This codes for CASSSGHSLGFYEQYF.

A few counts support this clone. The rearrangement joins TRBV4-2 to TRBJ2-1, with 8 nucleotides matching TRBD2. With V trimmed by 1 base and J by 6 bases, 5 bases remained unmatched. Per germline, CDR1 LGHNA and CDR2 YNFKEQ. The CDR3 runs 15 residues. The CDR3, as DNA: TGTGCCAGCAGCCAAGGACTAGCGTGGAGCAATGAGCAGTTCTTC. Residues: CASSQGLAWSNEQFF.

The CDR3 coding sequence is TGTGCCAGCAGTGCCTCTAGCGGGTACCGGGAGCAGTACTTC. This translates into CASSASSGYREQYF. This chain connects TRBV6-4 to TRBJ2-7; 8 bases are shared with TRBD2. Germline trimming cut 4 bases from V and 7 bases from J; bases unmatched to any gene: 9. CDR1 and CDR2 from the germline V gene are MRHNA and SNTAGT. The CDR3 contains 14 residues.

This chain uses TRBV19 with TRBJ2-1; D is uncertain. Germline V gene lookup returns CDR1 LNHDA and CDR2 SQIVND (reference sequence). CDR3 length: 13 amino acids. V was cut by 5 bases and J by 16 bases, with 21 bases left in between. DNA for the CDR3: TGTGCCAGTAGTCCCCCTGCGAGGAAGGCGCATTTCTTC. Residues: CASSPPARKAHFF.

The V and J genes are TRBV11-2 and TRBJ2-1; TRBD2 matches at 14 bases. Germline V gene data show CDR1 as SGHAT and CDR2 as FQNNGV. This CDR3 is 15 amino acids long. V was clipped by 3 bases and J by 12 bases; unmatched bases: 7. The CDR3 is CASSLGLAGAWGQFF. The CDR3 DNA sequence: TGTGCCAGCAGCTTGGGACTAGCGGGGGCCTGGGGGCAGTTCTTC.

CDR3 sequence: CASSSGVSGANVLTF. DNA for the CDR3: TGTGCCAGCAGCTCCGGAGTATCTGGGGCCAACGTCCTGACTTTC. The chain recombines TRBV11-3 with TRBJ2-6; no clear D. The CDR3 loop spans 15 amino acids. Trimming removed 4 bases at V and 1 base at J, with 8 bases between. Germline V gives CDR1 SGHNT, CDR2 YENEEA.

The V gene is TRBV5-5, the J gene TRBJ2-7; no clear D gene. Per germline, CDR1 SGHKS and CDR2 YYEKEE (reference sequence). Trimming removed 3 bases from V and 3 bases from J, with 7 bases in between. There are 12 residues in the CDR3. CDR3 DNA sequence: TGTGCCAGCAGCTCTTACAGCTACGAGCAGTACTTC. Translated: CASSSYSYEQYF.

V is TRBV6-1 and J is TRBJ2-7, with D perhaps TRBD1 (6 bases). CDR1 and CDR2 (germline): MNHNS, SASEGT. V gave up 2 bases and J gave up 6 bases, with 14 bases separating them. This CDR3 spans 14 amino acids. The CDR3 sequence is CASSERGIGREQYF. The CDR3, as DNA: TGTGCCAGCAGTGAAAGGGGGATAGGGCGCGAGCAGTACTTC.

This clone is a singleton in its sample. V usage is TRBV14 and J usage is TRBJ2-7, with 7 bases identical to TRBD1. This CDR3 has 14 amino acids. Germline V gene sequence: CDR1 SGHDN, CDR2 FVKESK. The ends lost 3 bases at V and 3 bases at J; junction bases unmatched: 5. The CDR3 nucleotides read TGTGCCAGCAGCCACTGGACAGGATTCTACGAGCAGTACTTC. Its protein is CASSHWTGFYEQYF.

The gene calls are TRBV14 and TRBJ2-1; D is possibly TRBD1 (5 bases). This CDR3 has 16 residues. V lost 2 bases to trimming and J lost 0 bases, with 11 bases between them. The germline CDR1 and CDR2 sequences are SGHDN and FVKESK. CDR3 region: CASSQHRIYSYNEQFF. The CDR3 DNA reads TGTGCCAGCAGCCAACACAGGATCTACTCCTACAATGAGCAGTTCTTC.

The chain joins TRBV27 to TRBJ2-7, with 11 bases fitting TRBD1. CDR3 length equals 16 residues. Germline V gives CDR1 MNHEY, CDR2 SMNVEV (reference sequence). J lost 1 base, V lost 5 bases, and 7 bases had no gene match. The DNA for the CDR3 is TGTGCCAGCAGTGCCGGACAGGGGGCCCCATCCTACGAGCAGTACTTC. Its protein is CASSAGQGAPSYEQYF.

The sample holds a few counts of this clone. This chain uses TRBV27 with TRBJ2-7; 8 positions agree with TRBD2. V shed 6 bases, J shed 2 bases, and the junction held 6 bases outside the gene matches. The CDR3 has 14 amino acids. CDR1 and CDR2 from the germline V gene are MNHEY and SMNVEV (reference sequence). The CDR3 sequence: CASRQRELPYEQYF. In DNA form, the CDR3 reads TGTGCCAGCAGACAGCGGGAGTTACCCTACGAGCAGTACTTC.

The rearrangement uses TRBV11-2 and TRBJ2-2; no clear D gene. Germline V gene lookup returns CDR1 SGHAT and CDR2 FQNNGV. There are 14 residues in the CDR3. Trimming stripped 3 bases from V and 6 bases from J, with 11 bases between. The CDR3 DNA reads TGTGCCAGCAGCTTCCAGGTCGGCGCCGGGGAGCTGTTTTTT. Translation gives CASSFQVGAGELFF.

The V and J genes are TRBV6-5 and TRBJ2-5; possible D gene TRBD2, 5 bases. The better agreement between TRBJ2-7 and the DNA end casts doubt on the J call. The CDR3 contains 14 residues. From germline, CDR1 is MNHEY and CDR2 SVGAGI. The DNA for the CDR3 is TGTGCCAGCAGTCCCGTGGCGGGTAATTACGAGCAGTACTTC. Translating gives CASSPVAGNYEQYF.

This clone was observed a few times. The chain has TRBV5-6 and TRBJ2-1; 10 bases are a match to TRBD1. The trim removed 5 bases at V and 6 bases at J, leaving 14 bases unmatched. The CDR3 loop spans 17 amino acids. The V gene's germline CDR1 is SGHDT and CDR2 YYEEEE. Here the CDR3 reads CASRSPRDRGTLNEQFF. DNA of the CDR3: TGTGCCAGCAGATCTCCCCGGGACAGGGGAACTCTCAATGAGCAGTTCTTC.

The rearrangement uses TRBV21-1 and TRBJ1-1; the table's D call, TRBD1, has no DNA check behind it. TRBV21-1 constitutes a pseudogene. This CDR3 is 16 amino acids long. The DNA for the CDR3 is TGTGCCAGCAGCAAAGAGGTAGGGGCGAAGAACACTGAAGCTTTCTTT. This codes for CASSKEVGAKNTEAFF.

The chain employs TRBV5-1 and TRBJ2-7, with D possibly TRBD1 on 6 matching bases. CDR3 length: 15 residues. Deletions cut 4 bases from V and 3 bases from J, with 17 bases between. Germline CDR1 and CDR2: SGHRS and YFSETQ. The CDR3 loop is CASSEGQPALYEQYF. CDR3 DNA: TGCGCCAGCAGCGAAGGACAGCCGGCCCTCTACGAGCAGTACTTC.

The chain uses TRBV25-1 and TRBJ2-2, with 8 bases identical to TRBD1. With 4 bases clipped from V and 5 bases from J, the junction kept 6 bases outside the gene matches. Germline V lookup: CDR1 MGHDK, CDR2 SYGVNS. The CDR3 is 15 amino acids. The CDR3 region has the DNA TGTGCCAGCAGTGGCTGGACAGGGAGGACCGGGGAGCTGTTTTTT. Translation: CASSGWTGRTGELFF.

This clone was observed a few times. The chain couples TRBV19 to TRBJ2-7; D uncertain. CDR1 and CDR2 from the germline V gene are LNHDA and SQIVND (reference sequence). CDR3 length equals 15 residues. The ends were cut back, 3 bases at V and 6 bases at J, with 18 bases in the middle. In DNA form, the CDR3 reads TGTGCCAGTAGTATGGCCGGCAGGCTACTTGGCGAGCAGTACTTC. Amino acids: CASSMAGRLLGEQYF.

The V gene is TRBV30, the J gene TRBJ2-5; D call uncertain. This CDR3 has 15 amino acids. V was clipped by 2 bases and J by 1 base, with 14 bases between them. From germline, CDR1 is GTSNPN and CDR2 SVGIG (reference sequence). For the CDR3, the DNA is TGTGCCTGGAGTCCTACGCTAGGCCTCCAAGAGACCCAGTACTTC. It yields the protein CAWSPTLGLQETQYF.

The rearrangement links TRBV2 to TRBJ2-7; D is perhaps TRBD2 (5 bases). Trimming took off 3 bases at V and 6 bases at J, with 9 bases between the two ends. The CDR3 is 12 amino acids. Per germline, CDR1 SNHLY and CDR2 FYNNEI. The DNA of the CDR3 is TGTGCCAGCAGTGAGGAGCGGTGCGAGCAGTACTTC. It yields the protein CASSEERCEQYF.

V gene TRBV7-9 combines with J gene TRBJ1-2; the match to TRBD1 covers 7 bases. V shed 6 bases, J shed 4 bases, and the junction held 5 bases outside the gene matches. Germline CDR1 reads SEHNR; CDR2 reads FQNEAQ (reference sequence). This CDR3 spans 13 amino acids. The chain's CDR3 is CASSTGVGYGYTF. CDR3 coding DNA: TGTGCCAGCAGTACAGGGGTCGGCTATGGCTACACCTTC.

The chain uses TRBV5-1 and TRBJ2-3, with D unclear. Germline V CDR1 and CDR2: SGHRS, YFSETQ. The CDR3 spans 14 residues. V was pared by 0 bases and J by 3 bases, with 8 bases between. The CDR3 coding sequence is TGCGCCAGCAGCTTGGAGAGCAGGACAGATACGCAGTATTTT. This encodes CASSLESRTDTQYF.